Below, one T cell receptor (beta chain) is given with its context. It has no known antigen specificity. No quality values exist for individual bases; no much larger clone is one base distant. This sample was taken from a study of post-analysis software for immune sequencing data (dated by TCRdb to the mid-2010s). Study-level background: Recorded disease courses included relapsing-remitting, secondary progressive and progressive-relapsing multiple sclerosis, with some patients lacking subtype annotation. The patient repertoires were compared against 11 previously published healthy control repertoires obtained from donors aged 6 to 25 years. A subset of samples was prepared in parallel using single-end sample barcoding, then pooled and co-amplified after Illumina adapter ligation.

To demonstrate the VDJtools post-analysis software, TCR beta repertoires were profiled from the peripheral blood of roughly 14 young patients with multiple sclerosis. The multiple sclerosis patients were children and adolescents ranging in age from about 6 to 17 years. The method behind the library was PCR. Sequencing was carried out with an Illumina HiSeq 2500. To reduce PCR and sequencing biases, unique molecular identifiers were incorporated into the TCR beta cDNA libraries. Approximately 500,000 cDNA molecules were obtained for every 1 to 10 million input T cells, so each molecule roughly corresponded to one T cell. Patient libraries were prepared and sequenced with the same protocol used for the earlier healthy control dataset. Samples belonging to the same batch were prepared together, multiplexed and sequenced on a shared HiSeq lane. The authors' analysis ran thus. MIGEC was used to process the raw barcoded reads, and molecular identifier groups with only a single read were discarded before consensus assembly and CDR3 extraction. VDJtools was used for post-analysis of the clonotype tables, and diversity was normalized by down-sampling every dataset to the size of the smallest sample. Repertoire overlap clustering matched CDR3 amino acid but not nucleotide sequences to correct batch-related cross-sample contamination. TCRdb cleaned the public reads at Q25 with fastp, built clones with MiXCR and kept in-frame beta chains. Here each entry gathers all rows of one CDR3 protein and keeps the most common genes and DNA. It is TCRdb's table, rather than the study itself, that gives the V and J calls and clone size. The sample profile shows some 800,000 distinct CDR3 sequences; around 42% of them were found once. 4.9% of the sample belongs to the ten largest clones.

What the authors observed across the whole study: The multiple sclerosis patient group was slightly younger than the control group. Four to six TRBV segments, including TRBV5-6, TRBV5-1 and TRBV20-1, were significantly more frequent in patients than controls. Normalized Chao1 diversity was significantly lower in multiple sclerosis patients than controls, suggesting substantial peripheral T-cell clonal expansion. Direct clustering with F measure revealed strong co-clustering of samples prepared in the same batch, which led to a batch-effect correction.

The CDR3, from cysteine to phenylalanine, totals 15 residues. Only the CDR3 DNA stays, 45 bases, in frame from base 1. Looking up the germline V gene (reference sequence) yields CDR1 LGHDT and CDR2 YNNKEL. V trim: 4 bases; J trim: 8 bases; unmatched bases: 12. This sequence uses TRBV3-1 and TRBJ2-3, with 7 bases aligning to TRBD2. This clonotype was sampled from a girl between 10 and 17 years old with multiple sclerosis. The specimen sequenced was blood. The CDR3: CASSPTSDPHGTQYF. The sequence in DNA is TGTGCCAGCAGCCCCACTAGCGACCCACACGGTACGCAGTATTTT.